The entry below describes one T cell receptor beta chain. The antigen remains unidentified. In germline, CDR1 is SGHDN, CDR2 FVKESK. The CDR3 spans 13 residues. The V end lost 1 base, the J end lost 5 bases, and 9 bases lay between the germline ends. The data were taken from a study of cytomegalovirus exposure and HLA in healthy donors. Study outcomes and limitations: Overall, around 160 TCR beta chains were annotated as cytomegalovirus-associated. Roughly uniform sequencing depth across donors was assumed, possibly incorrectly.

The donors (healthy individuals) were bone marrow donors. There were likely unrecorded immune exposures, though donors were nominally healthy when sampled. The study ran its PCR with 60 Vbeta and 13 Jbeta primers. This table comes from immunoSEQ multiplex PCR, and its TCRdb copy is limited to in-frame clones, with some not included. The sample's table shows around 140,000 clones. What was sequenced was PBMCs. The chain is built from TRBV14 and TRBJ2-7; TRBD2 might be the D (5 bases). The sequence came from a man between 18 and 29 years old in good health and CMV-seronegative. The CDR3 loop is CASSQVRGHEQYF. The CDR3 nucleotides are TGTGCCAGCAGCCAAGTCCGAGGGCACGAGCAGTACTTC.